This TCR beta chain was captured by sequencing in a study of CD8 T cells in ankylosing spondylitis. The study's findings and limits: According to the report, clones linked to the disease were significantly enriched in matched synovial fluid samples taken from ankylosing spondylitis patients. In ankylosing spondylitis blood, a motif of roughly eight highly homologous TCR beta variants appeared characteristic.

From the 5' RACE reads, TCRdb called clonotypes with MiXCR, one entry per CDR3 protein. The data hold 180,000 or so distinct CDR3 sequences, with approximately 10% observed a single time. Note on this clonotype: What it binds is not known.

The origin of this receptor is a male donor with ankylosing spondylitis or in good health (not recorded which). Sequenced material: blood, either unsorted or a sorted T cell fraction (not recorded which).

The CDR3 is CSALSPWTGVDTQYF. The CDR3 DNA sequence: TGCAGCGCGCTTTCGCCTTGGACAGGGGTAGATACGCAGTATTTT. The chain links TRBV29-1 to TRBJ2-3, with 9 positions matching TRBD1. The CDR3 covers 15 residues. J was trimmed by 5 bases and V by 7 bases; bases with no gene match: 13. Germline loops: CDR1 SQVTM, CDR2 ANQGSEA.